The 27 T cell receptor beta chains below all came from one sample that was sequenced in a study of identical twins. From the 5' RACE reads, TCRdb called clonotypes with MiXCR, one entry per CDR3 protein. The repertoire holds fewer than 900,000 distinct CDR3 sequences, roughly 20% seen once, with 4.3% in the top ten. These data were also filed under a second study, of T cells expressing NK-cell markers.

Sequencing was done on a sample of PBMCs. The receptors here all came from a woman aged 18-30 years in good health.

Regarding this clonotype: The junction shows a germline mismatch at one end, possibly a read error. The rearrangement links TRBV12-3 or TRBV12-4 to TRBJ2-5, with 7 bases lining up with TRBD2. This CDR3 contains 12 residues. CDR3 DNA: TGTTCCAGCAGCGGGATTCAAGGAACCCAGTACTTC. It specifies CSSSGIQGTQYF.

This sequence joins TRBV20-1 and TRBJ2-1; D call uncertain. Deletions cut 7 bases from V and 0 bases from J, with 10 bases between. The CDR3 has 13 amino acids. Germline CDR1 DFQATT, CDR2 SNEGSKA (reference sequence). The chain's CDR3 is CSVLWSSYNEQFF. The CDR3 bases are TGCAGTGTCCTATGGAGCTCCTACAATGAGCAGTTCTTC.

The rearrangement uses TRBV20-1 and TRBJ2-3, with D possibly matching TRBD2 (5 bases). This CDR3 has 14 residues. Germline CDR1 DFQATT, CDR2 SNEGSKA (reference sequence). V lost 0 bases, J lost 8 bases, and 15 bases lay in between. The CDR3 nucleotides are TGCAGTGCTAGAGATGGGGTGGGAGCAGTTACGCAGTATTTT. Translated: CSARDGVGAVTQYF.

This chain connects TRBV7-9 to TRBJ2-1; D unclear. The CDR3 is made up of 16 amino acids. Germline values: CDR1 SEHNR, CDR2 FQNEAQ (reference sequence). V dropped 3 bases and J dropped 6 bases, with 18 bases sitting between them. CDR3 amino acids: CASSFGRAQPANEQFF. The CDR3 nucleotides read TGTGCCAGCAGCTTCGGTCGGGCGCAGCCGGCCAATGAGCAGTTCTTC.

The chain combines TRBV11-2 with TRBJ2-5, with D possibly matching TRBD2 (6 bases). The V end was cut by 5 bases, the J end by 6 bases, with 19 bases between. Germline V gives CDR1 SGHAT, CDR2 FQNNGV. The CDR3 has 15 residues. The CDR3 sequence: CASSPWRGKFKTQYF. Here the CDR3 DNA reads TGTGCCAGCAGCCCCTGGCGCGGGAAGTTCAAGACCCAGTACTTC.

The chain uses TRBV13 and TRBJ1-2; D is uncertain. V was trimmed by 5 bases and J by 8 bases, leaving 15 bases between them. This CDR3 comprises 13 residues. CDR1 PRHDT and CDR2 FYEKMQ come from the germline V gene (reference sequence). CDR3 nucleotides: TGTGCCAGCAGCCATTTGGAAGCTCGAGGCTACACCTTC. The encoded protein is CASSHLEARGYTF.

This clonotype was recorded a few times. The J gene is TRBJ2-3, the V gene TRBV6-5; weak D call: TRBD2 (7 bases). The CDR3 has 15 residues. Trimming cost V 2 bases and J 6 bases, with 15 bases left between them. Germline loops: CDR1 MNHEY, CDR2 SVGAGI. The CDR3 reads CASSYKLRGADTQYF. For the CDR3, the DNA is TGTGCCAGCAGTTACAAGTTACGGGGGGCGGATACGCAGTATTTT.

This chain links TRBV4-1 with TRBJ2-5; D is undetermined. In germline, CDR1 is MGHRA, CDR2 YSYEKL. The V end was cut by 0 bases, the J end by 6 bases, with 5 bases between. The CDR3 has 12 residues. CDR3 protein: CASSQDPKTQYF. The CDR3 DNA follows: TGCGCCAGCAGCCAAGATCCCAAGACCCAGTACTTC.

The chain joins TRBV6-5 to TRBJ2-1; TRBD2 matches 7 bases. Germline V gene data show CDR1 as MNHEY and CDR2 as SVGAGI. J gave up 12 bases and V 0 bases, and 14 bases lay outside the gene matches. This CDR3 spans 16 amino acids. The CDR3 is CASSYSLAALKKGQFF. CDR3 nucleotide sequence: TGTGCCAGCAGTTACTCCCTAGCGGCGTTGAAAAAGGGGCAGTTCTTC.

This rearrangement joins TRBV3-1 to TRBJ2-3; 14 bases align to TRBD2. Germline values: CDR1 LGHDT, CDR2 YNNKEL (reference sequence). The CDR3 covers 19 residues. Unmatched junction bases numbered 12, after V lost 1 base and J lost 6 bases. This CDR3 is CASSQVGIGTSGSVDTQYF. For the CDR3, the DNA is TGTGCCAGCAGCCAAGTAGGGATAGGGACTAGCGGGAGTGTGGATACGCAGTATTTT.

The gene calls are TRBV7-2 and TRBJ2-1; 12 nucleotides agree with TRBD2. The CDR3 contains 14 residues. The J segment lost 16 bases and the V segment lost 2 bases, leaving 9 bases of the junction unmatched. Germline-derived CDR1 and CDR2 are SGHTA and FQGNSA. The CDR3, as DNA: TGTGCCAGCAGCTTACTGCTAGCGGGAGGGGGGCGATTCTTC. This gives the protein CASSLLLAGGGRFF.

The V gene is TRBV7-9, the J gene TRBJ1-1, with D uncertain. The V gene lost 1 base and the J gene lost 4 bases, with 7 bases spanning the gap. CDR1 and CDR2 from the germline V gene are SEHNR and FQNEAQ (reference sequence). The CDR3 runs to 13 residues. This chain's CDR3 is CASSLDSSTEAFF. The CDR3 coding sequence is TGTGCCAGCAGCTTAGACAGTAGCACTGAAGCTTTCTTT.

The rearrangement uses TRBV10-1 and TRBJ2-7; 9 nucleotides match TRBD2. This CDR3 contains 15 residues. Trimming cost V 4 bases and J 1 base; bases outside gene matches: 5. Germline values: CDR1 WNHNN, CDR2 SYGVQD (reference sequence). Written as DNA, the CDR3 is TGCGCCAGCAGTGCGGCTAGCGGGGCGTCCTACGAGCAGTACTTC. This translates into CASSAASGASYEQYF.

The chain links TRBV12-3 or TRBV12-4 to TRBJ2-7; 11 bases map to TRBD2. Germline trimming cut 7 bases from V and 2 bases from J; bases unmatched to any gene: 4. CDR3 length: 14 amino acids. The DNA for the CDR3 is TGTGCCAGCACTCTTAGCGGGAGGGCCTACGAGCAGTACTTC. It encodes CASTLSGRAYEQYF.

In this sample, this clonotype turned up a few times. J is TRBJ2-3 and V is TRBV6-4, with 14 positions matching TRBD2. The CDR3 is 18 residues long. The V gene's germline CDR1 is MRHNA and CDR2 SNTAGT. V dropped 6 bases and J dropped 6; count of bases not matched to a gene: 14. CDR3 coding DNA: TGTGCCAGCAGCAGACTAGCGGGAGGGCCTCATACGCGGGATACGCAGTATTTT. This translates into CASSRLAGGPHTRDTQYF.

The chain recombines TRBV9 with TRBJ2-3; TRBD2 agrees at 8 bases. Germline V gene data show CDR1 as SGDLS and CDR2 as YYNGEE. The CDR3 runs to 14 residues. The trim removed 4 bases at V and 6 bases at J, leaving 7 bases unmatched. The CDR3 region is CASSLTSGPDTQYF. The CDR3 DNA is TGTGCCAGCAGCCTCACTAGCGGACCCGATACGCAGTATTTT. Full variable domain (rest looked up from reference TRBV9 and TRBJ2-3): DSGVTQTPKHLITATGQRVTLRCSPRSGDLSVYWYQQSLDQGLQFLIQYYNGEERAKGNILERFSAQQFPDLHSELNLSSLELGDSALYFCASSLTSGPDTQYFGPGTRLTVL.

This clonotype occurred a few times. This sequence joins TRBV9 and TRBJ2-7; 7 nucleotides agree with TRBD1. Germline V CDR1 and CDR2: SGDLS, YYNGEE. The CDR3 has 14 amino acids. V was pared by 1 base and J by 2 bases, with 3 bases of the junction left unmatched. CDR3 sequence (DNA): TGTGCCAGCAGCGTAAAGGACAGGACCTACGAGCAGTACTTC. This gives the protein CASSVKDRTYEQYF.

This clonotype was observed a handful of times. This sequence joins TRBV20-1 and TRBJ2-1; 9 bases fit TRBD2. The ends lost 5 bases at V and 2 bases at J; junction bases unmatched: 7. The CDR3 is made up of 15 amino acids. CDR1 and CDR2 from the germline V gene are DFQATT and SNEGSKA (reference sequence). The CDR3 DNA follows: TGCAGTGCTCCGAGGGCTAGCGGGGCCTACAATGAGCAGTTCTTC. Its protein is CSAPRASGAYNEQFF.

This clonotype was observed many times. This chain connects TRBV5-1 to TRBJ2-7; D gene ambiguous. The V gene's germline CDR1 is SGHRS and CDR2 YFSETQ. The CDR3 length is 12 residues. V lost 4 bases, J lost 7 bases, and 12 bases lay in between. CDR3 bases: TGCGCCAGCAGCAGAACCTTTCGGGAGCAGTACTTC. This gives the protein CASSRTFREQYF.

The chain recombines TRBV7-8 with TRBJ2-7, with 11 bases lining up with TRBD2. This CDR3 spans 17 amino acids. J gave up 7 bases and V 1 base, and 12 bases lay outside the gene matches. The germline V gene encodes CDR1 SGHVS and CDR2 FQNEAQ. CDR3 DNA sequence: TGTGCCAGCAGCTTAGTCCCACTAGCGGGAGTTCCTGGGGAGCAGTACTTC. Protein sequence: CASSLVPLAGVPGEQYF.

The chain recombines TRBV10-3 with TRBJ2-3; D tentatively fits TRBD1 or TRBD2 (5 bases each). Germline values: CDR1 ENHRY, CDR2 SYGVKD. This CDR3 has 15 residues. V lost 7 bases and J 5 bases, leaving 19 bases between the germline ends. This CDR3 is CAIKERDALGDTQYF. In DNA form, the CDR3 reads TGTGCCATCAAGGAGAGGGACGCCCTGGGAGATACGCAGTATTTT.

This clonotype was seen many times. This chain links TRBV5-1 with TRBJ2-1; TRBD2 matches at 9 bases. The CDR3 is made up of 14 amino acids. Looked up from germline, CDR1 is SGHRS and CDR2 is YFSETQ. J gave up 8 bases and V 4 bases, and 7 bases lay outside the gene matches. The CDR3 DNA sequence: TGCGCCAGCAGCCGGGCGGGAGGGTTCGATGAGCAGTTCTTC. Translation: CASSRAGGFDEQFF.

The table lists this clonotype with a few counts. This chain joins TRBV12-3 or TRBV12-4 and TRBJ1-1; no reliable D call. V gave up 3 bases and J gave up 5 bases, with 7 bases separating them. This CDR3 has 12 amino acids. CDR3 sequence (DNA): TGTGCCAGCAGTTTTTGGTCGACTGAAGCTTTCTTT. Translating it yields CASSFWSTEAFF.

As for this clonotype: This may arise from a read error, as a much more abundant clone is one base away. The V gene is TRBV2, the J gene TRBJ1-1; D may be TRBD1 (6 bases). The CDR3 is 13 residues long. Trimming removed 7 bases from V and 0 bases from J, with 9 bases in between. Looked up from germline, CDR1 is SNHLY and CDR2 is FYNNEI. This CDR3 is CASKGQMNTEAFF. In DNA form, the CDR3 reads TGTGCCAGCAAAGGACAGATGAACACTGAAGCTTTCTTT.

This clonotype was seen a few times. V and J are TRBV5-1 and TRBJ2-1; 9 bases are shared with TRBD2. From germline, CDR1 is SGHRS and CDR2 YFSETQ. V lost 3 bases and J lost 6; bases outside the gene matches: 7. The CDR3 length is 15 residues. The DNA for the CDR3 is TGCGCCAGCAGCTCCCTAGCGGGAATCTCCAATGAGCAGTTCTTC. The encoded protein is CASSSLAGISNEQFF.

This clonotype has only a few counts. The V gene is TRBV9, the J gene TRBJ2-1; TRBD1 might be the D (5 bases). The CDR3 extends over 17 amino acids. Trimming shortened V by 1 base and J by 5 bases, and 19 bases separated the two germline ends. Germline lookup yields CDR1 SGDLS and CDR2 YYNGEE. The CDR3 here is CASSVYGASSWDNEQFF. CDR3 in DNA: TGTGCCAGCAGCGTATATGGGGCCTCGAGCTGGGACAATGAGCAGTTCTTC.

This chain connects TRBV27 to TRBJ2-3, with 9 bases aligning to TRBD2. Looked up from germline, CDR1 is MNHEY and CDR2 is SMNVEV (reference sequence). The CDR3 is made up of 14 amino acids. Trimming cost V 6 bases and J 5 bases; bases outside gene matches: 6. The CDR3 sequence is CASRRVAGEDTQYF. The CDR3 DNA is TGTGCCAGCAGGAGGGTAGCGGGGGAAGATACGCAGTATTTT.